The 29 T cell receptor beta chains reported below all come from one sample, sequenced in a study of shared clonotypes between healthy human individuals. Sequenced by immunoSEQ multiplex PCR; TCRdb stores in-frame clones only, minus some. The data hold 2 million to 2.5 million clones, with around 90% observed a single time. Sequencing was done on a sample of naive CD4+ T cells from PBMCs. Subset given: CD45RA+ positively selected. These TCRs come from a man between 18 and 29 years old in good health. Some clones in this sample may be carry-over from other donors' samples.

The V and J genes are TRBV7-6 and TRBJ2-7, with D possibly TRBD2 on 5 matching bases. Looked up from germline, CDR1 is SGHVS and CDR2 is FNYEAQ. V dropped 0 bases and J dropped 3 bases, with 15 bases sitting between them. The CDR3 is 16 residues long. The DNA of the CDR3 is TGTGCCAGCAGCTTAGCGGCCTGGGTGGGGAGCTACGAGCAGTACTTC. Amino acid sequence: CASSLAAWVGSYEQYF.

This clone was detected once. The gene calls are TRBV7-7 and TRBJ2-3; D gene uncertain. V lost 1 base and J 2 bases, leaving 7 bases between the germline ends. Germline V CDR1 and CDR2: SSHAT, FNYEAQ (reference sequence). The CDR3 sequence is 14 residues long. The CDR3 DNA sequence: TGTGCCAGCAGCTTAGGCGGAGCCACAGATACGCAGTATTTT. Amino acid sequence: CASSLGGATDTQYF. Variable domain in full (rest from reference TRBV7-7 and TRBJ2-3): GAGVSQSPRYKVTKRGQDVTLRCDPISSHATLYWYQQALGQGPEFLTYFNYEAQPDKSGLPSDRFSAERPEGSISTLTIQRTEQRDSAMYRCASSLGGATDTQYFGPGTRLTVL.

The chain recombines TRBV2 with TRBJ1-2, with D unresolved. CDR3 length equals 14 residues. V lost 1 base and J lost 2, with 8 bases in between. CDR1 is SNHLY and CDR2 is FYNNEI in the germline V gene. CDR3 sequence (DNA): TGTGCCAGCAGTGAAGTGAGCAGAAACTATGGCTACACCTTC. Encoded protein: CASSEVSRNYGYTF.

The chain has TRBV5-1 and TRBJ1-6; the D is unclear. Germline lookup yields CDR1 SGHRS and CDR2 YFSETQ. CDR3 length: 15 amino acids. The ends were cut back, 0 bases at V and 8 bases at J, with 12 bases in the middle. The CDR3 DNA reads TGCGCCAGCAGCTTGGTCCCGGGAACAGATTCACCCCTCCACTTT. As protein: CASSLVPGTDSPLHF.

The gene calls are TRBV5-4 and TRBJ2-5, with 9 bases identical to TRBD1. The V segment lost 3 bases and the J segment 2 bases; nucleotides outside the gene matches: 5. The CDR3 has 15 residues. Germline V gene lookup returns CDR1 SGHNT and CDR2 YYREEE (reference sequence). CDR3 DNA: TGTGCCAGCAGCTGGCTGGGGACAGGGCAAGAGACCCAGTACTTC. Protein: CASSWLGTGQETQYF.

Only a few counts were recorded for this clone. The chain carries TRBV30 and TRBJ1-1, with a tentative D call TRBD1 (6 bases). V shed 5 bases and J shed 2 bases, with 9 bases lying between them. The CDR3 spans 12 residues. CDR1 and CDR2 from the germline V gene are GTSNPN and SVGIG (reference sequence). The CDR3 bases are TGTGCCTGGGGACAGAAAAACACTGAAGCTTTCTTT. It is translated as CAWGQKNTEAFF.

The chain recombines TRBV5-6 with TRBJ2-5, with a tentative D call TRBD2 (5 bases). The length of the CDR3 is 12 residues. V lost 2 bases to trimming and J lost 9 bases, with 11 bases between them. CDR1 is SGHDT and CDR2 is YYEEEE in the germline V gene. CDR3: CASSFIPGAQYF. Written as DNA, the CDR3 is TGTGCCAGCAGCTTCATACCCGGGGCCCAGTACTTC.

The rearrangement joins TRBV9 to TRBJ1-4, with unresolved D. CDR3 size: 13 residues. Trimming left V 6 bases short and J 6 bases short, with 12 bases between. Germline CDR1 and CDR2: SGDLS and YYNGEE. The CDR3 coding sequence is TGTGCCAGCATACGTCCCCGGGATGAAAAACTGTTTTTT. Translated: CASIRPRDEKLFF.

This chain links TRBV7-6 with TRBJ1-4; D might be TRBD1 (6 bases). The germline V gene has CDR1 SGHVS and CDR2 FNYEAQ. This CDR3 spans 14 amino acids. Trimming removed 3 bases at V and 1 base at J, with 6 bases between. The DNA of the CDR3 is TGTGCCAGCAGCTTGACAGGAACTAATGAAAAACTGTTTTTT. This gives the protein CASSLTGTNEKLFF.

This chain uses TRBV28 with TRBJ1-2, with 10 positions matching TRBD1. CDR1 and CDR2 from the germline V gene are MDHEN and SYDVKM. The CDR3 contains 18 residues. The J segment lost 0 bases and the V segment lost 8 bases, leaving 15 bases of the junction unmatched. CDR3 sequence: CASWSRGTGVYSNYGYTF. The CDR3 DNA is TGTGCCAGCTGGAGTAGGGGGACAGGGGTTTATTCTAACTATGGCTACACCTTC.

The chain recombines TRBV4-3 with TRBJ2-5; D possibly matches TRBD1 or TRBD2 (5 bases each). CDR3 size: 15 residues. The germline gives CDR1 LGHNA, CDR2 YSLEER. Trimming pared 0 bases from V and 2 bases from J, leaving 10 bases between. CDR3 sequence (DNA): TGCGCCAGCAGCCAAGATTGGGGGAGACAAGAGACCCAGTACTTC. Its translation is CASSQDWGRQETQYF.

The chain uses TRBV6-6 and TRBJ2-7; possibly TRBD1 for D (6 bases). V lost 5 bases to trimming and J lost 5 bases, with 10 bases between them. The CDR3 totals 12 residues. Germline CDR1 MNHNY, CDR2 SVGAGI (reference sequence). CDR3 sequence (DNA): TGTGCCAGCAGTGGGGCAGGGGACGAGCAGTACTTC. Translated: CASSGAGDEQYF.

The chain is built from TRBV4-3 and TRBJ2-5; 9 positions agree with TRBD1. Germline-derived CDR1 and CDR2 are LGHNA and YSLEER. CDR3 length: 17 residues. The junction had 11 bases not matched to a gene; V was cut back by 1 base and J by 5 bases. The CDR3 DNA follows: TGCGCCAGCAGCCAAGGGACCGGGACAGGGAGTTTGGAGACCCAGTACTTC. It specifies CASSQGTGTGSLETQYF.

V is TRBV18 and J is TRBJ2-1; D not resolved. The germline V gene has CDR1 KGHSH and CDR2 LQKENI. Trimming removed 3 bases at V and 10 bases at J, with 7 bases between. There are 11 residues in the CDR3. CDR3 sequence reads: CASSPDGEQFF. In nucleotides, the CDR3 is TGTGCCAGCTCACCGGATGGGGAGCAGTTCTTC.

This rearrangement joins TRBV7-9 to TRBJ2-6; TRBD1 agrees at 9 bases. Germline V gene lookup returns CDR1 SEHNR and CDR2 FQNEAQ (reference sequence). The CDR3 is 17 residues long. V lost 6 bases and J lost 3; bases outside the gene matches: 9. The CDR3 region has the DNA TGTGCCAGCAGAGCGGGACAGGGTAAAATTGGGGCCAACGTCCTGACTTTC. Amino acid sequence: CASRAGQGKIGANVLTF. The full variable domain, its missing parts supplied by reference TRBV7-9 and TRBJ2-6, is DTGVSQNPRHKITKRGQNVTFRCDPISEHNRLYWYRQTLGQGPEFLTYFQNEAQLEKSRLLSDRFSAERPKGSFSTLEIQRTEQGDSAMYLCASRAGQGKIGANVLTFGAGSRLTVL.

The rearrangement links TRBV6-5 to TRBJ1-2; the D gene is possibly TRBD1 (6 bases). The germline CDR1 and CDR2 sequences are MNHEY and SVGAGI. This CDR3 has 11 residues. The germline V and J ends were trimmed by 5 bases and 8 bases, with 9 bases remaining between them. CDR3 protein: CASSPGVGYTF. CDR3 nucleotide sequence: TGTGCCAGCAGTCCAGGGGTCGGCTACACCTTC.

The rearrangement uses TRBV18 and TRBJ2-5, with 15 bases that match TRBD2. The CDR3 runs 18 residues. Germline V lookup: CDR1 KGHSH, CDR2 LQKENI. V shed 4 bases, J shed 2 bases, and the junction held 8 bases outside the gene matches. CDR3 nucleotide sequence: TGTGCCAGCTCACTCGGACTAGCGGGAGGGCGCCAACAAGAGACCCAGTACTTC. Translated, it gives CASSLGLAGGRQQETQYF.

This chain uses TRBV7-8 with TRBJ2-5; 12 bases match TRBD1. Germline values: CDR1 SGHVS, CDR2 FQNEAQ. The CDR3 has 15 amino acids. In DNA, the CDR3 is TGTGCTCTATCACACAGGGACAGGGGGCATCAGACCCAGTACTTC. Protein: CALSHRDRGHQTQYF. The whole variable domain, remainder taken from reference TRBV7-8 and TRBJ2-5, is GAGVSQSPRYKVAKRGQDVALRCDPISGHVSLFWYQQALGQGPEFLTYFQNEAQLDKSGLPSDRFFAERPEGSVSTLKIQRTQQEDSAVYLCALSHRDRGHQTQYFGPGTRLLVL.

The chain links TRBV7-2 to TRBJ2-1; D possibly corresponds to TRBD1 (5 bases). V was clipped by 5 bases and J by 4 bases, with 9 bases between them. Germline CDR1 SGHTA, CDR2 FQGNSA. The CDR3 runs to 13 residues. CDR3 sequence: CASSPRQYNEQFF. The CDR3 DNA sequence: TGTGCCAGCAGCCCAAGACAGTACAATGAGCAGTTCTTC. The variable domain in full, with the rest retrieved from reference TRBV7-2 and TRBJ2-1, is GAGVSQSPSNKVTEKGKDVELRCDPISGHTALYWYRQSLGQGLEFLIYFQGNSAPDKSGLPSDRFSAERTGGSVSTLTIQRTQQEDSAVYLCASSPRQYNEQFFGPGTRLTVL.

The chain couples TRBV23-1 to TRBJ2-5; 11 bases agree with TRBD2. TRBV23-1 is an ORF for which the function is uncertain. CDR3 size: 16 residues. After removal of 8 bases from V and 4 bases from J, the junction contained 12 bases not matched to a gene. The CDR3 DNA follows: TGCGCCAGCTCGCCGATAGCGGGAGGGAGGAGAGAGACCCAGTACTTC. Protein sequence: CASSPIAGGRRETQYF.

To note about this clone: In the same sample, other DNA sequences code for this CDR3. The chain joins TRBV11-2 to TRBJ2-3, with no clear D. This CDR3 is 11 amino acids long. V lost 5 bases to trimming and J lost 1 base, with 1 base between them. The germline V gene has CDR1 SGHAT and CDR2 FQNNGV. For the CDR3, the DNA is TGTGCCAGCAGCCGCACAGATACGCAGTATTTT. It is translated as CASSRTDTQYF.

The gene calls are TRBV7-2 and TRBJ2-5; D not certain. With 2 bases removed from V and 4 bases from J, the gap between germline ends came to 14 bases. Germline V lookup: CDR1 SGHTA, CDR2 FQGNSA. The CDR3 is 15 residues long. The CDR3 region is CASSLLETSSETQYF. The CDR3, as DNA: TGTGCCAGCAGCTTACTGGAGACGTCGTCAGAGACCCAGTACTTC.

V is TRBV7-3 and J is TRBJ1-1; D ambiguous. Germline CDR1 reads SGHTA; CDR2 reads FQGTGA. The CDR3 extends over 16 amino acids. V was shortened by 1 base and J by 6 bases, with 18 bases between the two germline ends. CDR3 region: CASSLNSLKGRSEAFF. As DNA, the CDR3 is TGTGCCAGCAGCTTAAATTCATTGAAGGGAAGGTCTGAAGCTTTCTTT.

This chain uses TRBV18 with TRBJ2-1; 8 bases align to TRBD2. Germline V gene data show CDR1 as KGHSH and CDR2 as LQKENI. With 3 bases clipped from V and 8 bases from J, the junction kept 12 bases outside the gene matches. The CDR3 totals 16 residues. The DNA for the CDR3 is TGTGCCAGCTCACCGACCAGCGGGAGAATTAGCGATGAGCAGTTCTTC. Its translation is CASSPTSGRISDEQFF.

The rearrangement joins TRBV5-4 to TRBJ1-1; tentative D call: TRBD1 (5 bases). V lost 0 bases and J lost 6, with 15 bases in between. Germline loops: CDR1 SGHNT, CDR2 YYREEE (reference sequence). This CDR3 region has 15 residues. CDR3 sequence: CASSLGVLGVAEAFF. CDR3 DNA sequence: TGTGCCAGCAGCTTGGGAGTTTTAGGGGTGGCTGAAGCTTTCTTT.

The J gene is TRBJ2-1, the V gene TRBV7-9, with D perhaps matching TRBD2 (6 bases). The V gene's germline CDR1 is SEHNR and CDR2 FQNEAQ (reference sequence). CDR3 length: 14 residues. V lost 5 bases and J 7 bases, leaving 15 bases between the germline ends. The CDR3 protein is CASSPAWRENEQFF. CDR3 bases: TGTGCCAGCAGCCCCGCCTGGCGGGAAAATGAGCAGTTCTTC.

This clone came up once. The rearrangement uses TRBV13 and TRBJ2-5; the match to TRBD2 covers 14 bases. Germline V gene data show CDR1 as PRHDT and CDR2 as FYEKMQ (reference sequence). Trimming at V came to 2 bases and at J to 5 bases, leaving 19 bases not matched to a gene. The CDR3 runs to 21 residues. CDR3 loop: CASSLSLGTSGSDALGETQYF. As DNA, the CDR3 is TGTGCCAGCAGCTTATCCTTGGGGACTAGCGGGAGTGATGCCCTAGGGGAGACCCAGTACTTC.

The rearrangement joins TRBV19 to TRBJ1-1; possible D gene TRBD1, 5 bases. V lost 3 bases and J 0 bases, leaving 17 bases between the germline ends. The CDR3 extends over 17 amino acids. Germline CDR1 reads LNHDA; CDR2 reads SQIVND (reference sequence). The DNA of the CDR3 is TGTGCCAGTAGTATGGGGGTGAGTTATCATGTGAACACTGAAGCTTTCTTT. Its translation is CASSMGVSYHVNTEAFF.

This chain uses TRBV6-1 with TRBJ2-5; 11 bases fit TRBD2. This CDR3 comprises 15 residues. The V and J ends lost 5 bases and 5 bases, in that order; junction bases with no gene match: 7. Germline V gene lookup returns CDR1 MNHNS and CDR2 SASEGT. The CDR3 DNA sequence: TGTGCCAGCAGTCTCTTAGCGGGAGGGGAGGAGACCCAGTACTTC. This gives the protein CASSLLAGGEETQYF.